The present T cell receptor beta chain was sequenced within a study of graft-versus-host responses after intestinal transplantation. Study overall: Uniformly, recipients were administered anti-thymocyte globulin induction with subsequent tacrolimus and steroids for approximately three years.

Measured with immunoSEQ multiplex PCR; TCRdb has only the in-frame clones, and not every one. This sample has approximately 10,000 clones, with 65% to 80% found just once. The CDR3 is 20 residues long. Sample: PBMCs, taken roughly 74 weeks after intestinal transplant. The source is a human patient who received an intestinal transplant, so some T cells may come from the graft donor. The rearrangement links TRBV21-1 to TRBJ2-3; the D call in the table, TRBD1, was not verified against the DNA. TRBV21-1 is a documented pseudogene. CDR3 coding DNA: TGTGCCAGCAGCAAAGTACCCCCAAACACAGGGGAATCCTTCACAGATACGCAGTATTTT. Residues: CASSKVPPNTGESFTDTQYF.